Below are 26 T cell receptor beta chains sequenced from a single sample in a study of PD-1 blockade in mismatch repair-deficient tumors. Profiling relied on immunoSEQ multiplex PCR, and the TCRdb table lists in-frame clones only, not all of them. The sample contains approximately 37,000 clones, 70% to 90% of which appear only once. Sequences were derived from peripheral blood, sampled approximately 1.5 years after starting pembrolizumab. These receptors were collected from an adult with mismatch repair-deficient cancer.

This clone was found a few times. The chain carries TRBV25-1 and TRBJ1-1; D is possibly TRBD1 (6 bases). This CDR3 is 15 amino acids long. The germline V gene encodes CDR1 MGHDK and CDR2 SYGVNS. V lost 3 bases and J lost 3, with 14 bases in between. CDR3 bases: TGTGCCAGCAGTGATCCAGGGGCAGGCGACACTGAAGCTTTCTTT. Its translation: CASSDPGAGDTEAFF.

This chain uses TRBV9 with TRBJ2-1; D is uncertain. Germline CDR1 reads SGDLS; CDR2 reads YYNGEE. This CDR3 is built from 14 residues. Trimming removed 3 bases at V and 8 bases at J, with 15 bases between. The CDR3 reads CASSGPVGEDEQFF. The CDR3, as DNA: TGTGCCAGCAGCGGGCCTGTAGGAGAGGATGAGCAGTTCTTC.

This clone occurred a few times. The chain couples TRBV27 to TRBJ2-3; 9 bases line up with TRBD1. CDR1 MNHEY and CDR2 SMNVEV come from the germline V gene (reference sequence). CDR3 size: 18 residues. J was trimmed by 9 bases and V by 8 bases; bases with no gene match: 24. The chain's CDR3 is CASSLSGLDRGSYGTQYF. The CDR3 region has the DNA TGTGCCAGCTCCTTAAGTGGCCTTGACAGGGGGAGTTACGGGACGCAGTATTTT.

The chain has TRBV19 and TRBJ1-2, with D uncertain. The CDR3 is 16 residues long. Germline V gene lookup returns CDR1 LNHDA and CDR2 SQIVND (reference sequence). V was trimmed by 2 bases and J by 5 bases, leaving 18 bases between them. The CDR3 loop reads CASSISQPTQAYGYTF. CDR3 DNA: TGTGCCAGTAGTATATCACAGCCGACGCAGGCTTATGGCTACACCTTC.

For this clone: Germline and junction disagree at one end, which may indicate a read error. This chain joins TRBV2 and TRBJ1-3; the D is unclear. CDR1 and CDR2 from the germline V gene are SNHLY and FYNNEI. The length of the CDR3 is 12 residues. DNA of the CDR3: TGTGCTAGCAGGTTCTCTGGAAACACCATATATTTT. It codes for CASRFSGNTIYF.

This rearrangement joins TRBV14 to TRBJ1-3; no clear D gene. Germline assignment: CDR1 SGHDN and CDR2 FVKESK. The CDR3 length is 14 residues. V lost 5 bases and J 9 bases, leaving 17 bases between the germline ends. Written as DNA, the CDR3 is TGTGCCAGCAGCAAACCGGCCGGGGTCCCCACCATATATTTT. This translates into CASSKPAGVPTIYF.

The chain is built from TRBV7-3 and TRBJ2-5, with 13 nucleotides matching TRBD2. TRBJ2-7 matches the DNA end more closely, so the J call is doubtful. The CDR3 runs 16 residues. CDR1 is SGHTA, CDR2 FQGTGA, per germline. CDR3 residues: CASSRTGLAGAHEQYF. The CDR3 DNA reads TGTGCCAGCAGCCGAACAGGACTAGCGGGAGCCCACGAGCAGTACTTC.

This chain joins TRBV11-3 and TRBJ2-2, with 7 bases identical to TRBD2. CDR3 length equals 17 residues. The germline CDR1 and CDR2 sequences are SGHNT and YENEEA. J gave up 2 bases and V 5 bases, and 11 bases lay outside the gene matches. The CDR3 bases are TGTGCCAGCAGCCGGGATTATAGCGGGCTAAACACCGGGGAGCTGTTTTTT. As protein: CASSRDYSGLNTGELFF.

This sequence joins TRBV27 and TRBJ2-1; weak D call: TRBD1 (6 bases). Per the germline V gene, CDR1 is MNHEY and CDR2 is SMNVEV (reference sequence). This CDR3 comprises 13 residues. V lost 6 bases, J lost 4 bases, and 10 bases lay in between. The CDR3 nucleotides are TGTGCCAGCAGCCCAACAGGGTACAATGAGCAGTTCTTC. Encoded protein: CASSPTGYNEQFF.

This clone was observed a few times. The chain links TRBV7-9 to TRBJ1-4; D remains unclear. The germline V gene encodes CDR1 SEHNR and CDR2 FQNEAQ (reference sequence). V was pared by 2 bases and J by 2 bases, with 12 bases between. The CDR3 sequence is 16 residues long. The CDR3 loop reads CASSLMGGGTNEKLFF. The CDR3 DNA is TGTGCCAGCAGCTTAATGGGCGGCGGGACTAATGAAAAACTGTTTTTT.

The chain links TRBV10-3 to TRBJ1-2; perhaps TRBD1 as D (5 bases). V shed 4 bases and J shed 7 bases, with 7 bases lying between them. Germline CDR1 and CDR2: ENHRY and SYGVKD. The CDR3 is 11 amino acids. Here the CDR3 DNA reads TGTGCCATCAGTGGGCAGGGTGGCTACACCTTC. Its translation is CAISGQGGYTF.

V is TRBV5-6 and J is TRBJ2-3; the D is unclear. Germline V CDR1 and CDR2: SGHDT, YYEEEE. This CDR3 has 13 amino acids. V was shortened by 0 bases and J by 4 bases, with 6 bases between the two germline ends. The CDR3 bases are TGTGCCAGCAGCTTGGACCTGGCAGATACGCAGTATTTT. It encodes CASSLDLADTQYF.

This chain connects TRBV18 to TRBJ1-4; D might be TRBD1 (6 bases). The germline V and J ends were trimmed by 0 bases and 4 bases, with 12 bases remaining between them. The CDR3 loop spans 16 amino acids. Germline V gene lookup returns CDR1 KGHSH and CDR2 LQKENI. In DNA, the CDR3 is TGTGCCAGCTCACCACCCCGTGCAGGGGATAATGAAAAACTGTTTTTT. This gives the protein CASSPPRAGDNEKLFF.

This chain links TRBV5-1 with TRBJ2-3; no reliable D call. V was pared by 2 bases and J by 5 bases, with 3 bases between. The CDR3 loop spans 11 amino acids. Looked up from germline, CDR1 is SGHRS and CDR2 is YFSETQ. The CDR3, as DNA: TGCGCCAGCAGCTTTTTAGATACGCAGTATTTT. Translating it yields CASSFLDTQYF.

The rearrangement links TRBV14 to TRBJ2-1; TRBD2 agrees at 12 bases. The CDR3 loop spans 14 amino acids. V dropped 4 bases and J dropped 6; count of bases not matched to a gene: 1. Germline-derived CDR1 and CDR2 are SGHDN and FVKESK. The CDR3 reads CASSRLAGANEQFF. The CDR3 DNA is TGTGCCAGCAGCCGACTAGCGGGAGCCAATGAGCAGTTCTTC. Full variable domain (outside the CDR3, taken from reference TRBV14 and TRBJ2-1): EAGVTQFPSHSVIEKGQTVTLRCDPISGHDNLYWYRRVMGKEIKFLLHFVKESKQDESGMPNNRFLAERTGGTYSTLKVQPAELEDSGVYFCASSRLAGANEQFFGPGTRLTVL.

V usage is TRBV19 and J usage is TRBJ2-5, with 9 bases matching TRBD2. Germline V gene sequence: CDR1 LNHDA, CDR2 SQIVND (reference sequence). Trimming took 3 bases from V and 0 from J; bases not matched to a gene: 5. This CDR3 has 16 amino acids. CDR3 nucleotide sequence: TGTGCCAGTAGTATTCAGGCTAGCGGGGACCAAGAGACCCAGTACTTC. Translating it yields CASSIQASGDQETQYF.

The chain joins TRBV6-6 to TRBJ2-1; D may be TRBD1 (6 bases). The germline V and J ends were trimmed by 6 bases and 10 bases, with 13 bases remaining between them. Germline V gene lookup returns CDR1 MNHNY and CDR2 SVGAGI (reference sequence). The CDR3 consists of 12 residues. The CDR3 DNA reads TGTGCCAGCAGCACAGGGTTAGGGGAGCAGTTCTTC. Translation: CASSTGLGEQFF.

The chain recombines TRBV6-5 with TRBJ2-1; 10 nucleotides align to TRBD2. Germline CDR1 MNHEY, CDR2 SVGAGI. The CDR3 spans 14 residues. With 5 bases clipped from V and 9 bases from J, the junction kept 7 bases outside the gene matches. CDR3 in DNA: TGTGCCAGCAGTACCAGCGGGAGGGCCGCTGAGCAGTTCTTC. The encoded protein is CASSTSGRAAEQFF.

CDR3: CASSSGTRGETQYF. CDR3 DNA: TGCGCCAGCAGCTCTGGAACCCGAGGGGAGACCCAGTACTTC. The gene calls are TRBV5-1 and TRBJ2-5; perhaps TRBD2 as D (5 bases). Trimming shortened V by 3 bases and J by 5 bases, and 14 bases separated the two germline ends. The germline gives CDR1 SGHRS, CDR2 YFSETQ. The CDR3 is made up of 14 amino acids.

V and J are TRBV5-6 and TRBJ2-1; tentative D call: TRBD2 (6 bases). The V end lost 4 bases, the J end lost 6 bases, and 14 bases lay between the germline ends. This CDR3 is 14 amino acids long. Looked up from germline, CDR1 is SGHDT and CDR2 is YYEEEE. CDR3 in DNA: TGTGCCAGCAGCGATTCCGGGACTCCCAATGAGCAGTTCTTC. Protein sequence: CASSDSGTPNEQFF.

CDR3 nucleotide sequence: TGTGCCAGCGCACGAACAGAATTGAACACTGAAGCTTTCTTT. Protein sequence: CASARTELNTEAFF. The V and J genes are TRBV18 and TRBJ1-1; unclear D gene. The V and J ends lost 8 bases and 0 bases respectively, with 13 bases between them. CDR1 and CDR2 from the germline V gene are KGHSH and LQKENI. The CDR3 length is 14 residues.

V usage is TRBV18 and J usage is TRBJ2-7, with D unclear. The length of the CDR3 is 13 residues. CDR1 is KGHSH and CDR2 is LQKENI in the germline V gene. Trimming shortened V by 2 bases and J by 7 bases, and 12 bases separated the two germline ends. DNA of the CDR3: TGTGCCAGCTCACCAGGTCCAGTTAGGGAGCAGTACTTC. Translating it yields CASSPGPVREQYF. The variable domain in full, completed from reference TRBV18 and TRBJ2-7, reads NAGVMQNPRHLVRRRGQEARLRCSPMKGHSHVYWYRQLPEEGLKFMVYLQKENIIDESGMPKERFSAEFPKEGPSILRIQQVVRGDSAAYFCASSPGPVREQYFGPGTRLTVT.

This sequence joins TRBV7-9 and TRBJ2-1; 11 bases map to TRBD2. CDR1 and CDR2 (germline): SEHNR, FQNEAQ (reference sequence). The CDR3 runs 14 residues. CDR3 loop: CAGASGRPRGEQFF. The CDR3 coding sequence is TGTGCTGGAGCTAGCGGGAGGCCACGAGGTGAGCAGTTCTTC. Supplemented by reference TRBV7-9 and TRBJ2-1, the full variable domain reads DTGVSQNPRHKITKRGQNVTFRCDPISEHNRLYWYRQTLGQGPEFLTYFQNEAQLEKSRLLSDRFSAERPKGSFSTLEIQRTEQGDSAMYLCAGASGRPRGEQFFGPGTRLTVL.

This clone was seen just once. This sequence joins TRBV5-6 and TRBJ2-7; 9 nucleotides align to TRBD1. The CDR3 length is 15 residues. J was trimmed by 2 bases and V by 4 bases; bases with no gene match: 7. The germline V gene encodes CDR1 SGHDT and CDR2 YYEEEE. The CDR3 DNA reads TGTGCCAGCAGCGAAACCGGGACAGGGACCTACGAGCAGTACTTC. It specifies CASSETGTGTYEQYF.

V and J are TRBV29-1 and TRBJ1-1, with 9 bases identical to TRBD1. The V gene's germline CDR1 is SQVTM and CDR2 ANQGSEA. CDR3 length equals 14 residues. V gave up 6 bases and J gave up 1 base; unmatched junction bases: 6. CDR3 region: CSVEKTGGNTEAFF. In DNA, the CDR3 is TGCAGCGTCGAAAAGACAGGGGGGAACACTGAAGCTTTCTTT.

The chain links TRBV6-1 to TRBJ1-5; D is possibly TRBD1 (5 bases). This CDR3 is built from 15 residues. CDR1 and CDR2 (germline): MNHNS, SASEGT. V lost 7 bases, J lost 1 base, and 14 bases lay in between. DNA of the CDR3: TGTGCCAGCAAAATAGACAGAACGAGCAATCAGCCCCAGCATTTT. Residues: CASKIDRTSNQPQHF.